A selection of T cell receptor beta chains follows, all from one sample in a study of CD8 T cells in ankylosing spondylitis. MiXCR, applied by TCRdb to the 5' RACE reads, yields one record per CDR3 protein. Among hundreds of thousands of distinct CDR3 sequences listed, roughly 12% were seen once. The sequencing input was blood, either unsorted or a sorted T cell fraction (not recorded which). The receptors stem from a male donor with ankylosing spondylitis. Each CDR3 is given with its conserved first and last residue. D genes are given only for firm matches. Clone size is not always given. Where it is, it says once, few, many or a class for expanded clones.

TRBV20-1	TRBD1	14	many	TRBJ1-5	CSAVGQGIEQPQHF	TGCAGTGCTGTTGGACAGGGAATTGAACAGCCCCAGCATTTT
TRBV20-1	NA	15	NA	TRBJ2-3	CSARTPSRGTDTQYF	TGCAGTGCTCGAACCCCGAGCAGGGGCACAGATACGCAGTATTTT
TRBV6-5	TRBD1	15	many	TRBJ1-2	CASSHRRTGGKGYTF	TGTGCCAGCAGTCACCGCCGGACAGGGGGGAAAGGCTACACCTTC
TRBV10-3	NA	14	many	TRBJ1-5	CAISDLMGNQPQHF	TGTGCCATCAGTGACTTAATGGGCAATCAGCCCCAGCATTTT
TRBV5-6	NA	15	NA	TRBJ1-5	CASSSRLGFGQPQHF	TGTGCCAGCAGCTCCCGTTTAGGTTTTGGTCAGCCCCAGCATTTT
TRBV20-1	NA	13	NA	TRBJ2-5	CSAVQHYQETQYF	TGCAGTGCTGTACAACATTACCAAGAGACCCAGTACTTC
TRBV6-2/TRBV6-3	NA	14	NA	TRBJ1-4	CASSYTYREEKLFF	TGTGCCAGCAGTTACACCTACAGAGAAGAAAAACTGTTTTTT
TRBV3-1	NA	11	NA	TRBJ1-3	CAVYSLNTIYF	TGTGCCGTCTATTCCCTAAACACCATATATTTT
TRBV20-1	TRBD1	15	NA	TRBJ2-5	CSAFPDRERAETQYF	TGCAGTGCTTTCCCGGACAGGGAAAGAGCAGAGACCCAGTACTTC
TRBV10-3	TRBD1	15	NA	TRBJ2-1	CAIGLGTGDYNEQFF	TGTGCCATCGGACTGGGAACAGGGGACTACAATGAGCAGTTCTTC
TRBV5-6	NA	13	many	TRBJ2-2	CASMGLTNGELFF	TGTGCCAGCATGGGACTCACAAACGGGGAGCTGTTTTTT
TRBV7-9	NA	12	few	TRBJ2-5	CASSRISETQYF	TGTGCCAGCAGCCGTATTTCAGAGACCCAGTACTTC
TRBV4-3	NA	15	many	TRBJ1-5	CASSLRLTSNQPQHF	TGCGCCAGCAGCCTACGCCTTACCTCCAATCAGCCCCAGCATTTT
TRBV20-1	NA	13	NA	TRBJ2-1	CSAWDSKHNEQFF	TGCAGTGCATGGGACTCCAAACACAATGAGCAGTTCTTC
TRBV20-1	TRBD1	12	few	TRBJ1-2	CSAQDRVPGYTF	TGCAGTGCCCAAGACAGGGTTCCTGGCTACACCTTC
TRBV29-1	NA	21	few	TRBJ1-1	CSVVPSPLFVTRAVLDTEAFF	TGCAGCGTTGTTCCCTCTCCCCTTTTCGTCACGAGGGCGGTTTTGGACACTGAAGCTTTCTTT
TRBV4-1	NA	13	few	TRBJ1-3	CASSQTAGNTIYF	TGCGCCAGCAGCCAAACAGCGGGAAACACCATATATTTT
TRBV19	TRBD2	14	few	TRBJ2-5	CATQPSGGQETQYF	TGTGCCACCCAACCTAGCGGGGGTCAAGAGACCCAGTACTTC
TRBV20-1	NA	13	many	TRBJ1-5	CSARRRGNQPQHF	TGCAGTGCAAGAAGGAGGGGGAACCAGCCCCAGCATTTT
TRBV5-1	NA	16	few	TRBJ2-6	CATGSGDSSGANVLTF	TGCGCCACCGGGAGCGGGGACAGCTCTGGGGCCAACGTCCTGACTTTC
TRBV11-2	TRBD2	16	NA	TRBJ2-1	CASSAGRGLGSHEQFF	TGTGCCAGCAGCGCCGGTCGGGGACTAGGGAGCCATGAGCAGTTCTTC
TRBV28	TRBD2	17	NA	TRBJ2-1	CASSFSGRGGGNNEQFF	TGTGCCAGCAGTTTTTCGGGGCGGGGCGGGGGAAACAATGAGCAGTTCTTC
TRBV6-1	NA	15	NA	TRBJ1-3	CASGPDGNSGNTIYF	TGTGCCAGCGGACCGGACGGGAACTCTGGAAACACCATATATTTT
TRBV7-2	TRBD2	15	few	TRBJ2-3	CASSLVAGVWDTQYF	TGTGCCAGCAGCTTAGTAGCGGGAGTTTGGGATACGCAGTATTTT
TRBV20-1	NA	15	NA	TRBJ1-2	CSAREGTDPPYGYTF	TGCAGTGCTAGAGAGGGAACAGATCCCCCTTATGGCTACACCTTC
TRBV5-4	NA	14	many	TRBJ2-2	CASSSDLNTGELFF	TGTGCCAGCAGCTCAGACCTTAACACCGGGGAGCTGTTTTTT
TRBV20-1	NA	11	NA	TRBJ1-1	CSVQKNTEAFF	TGCAGCGTACAGAAGAACACTGAAGCTTTCTTT
TRBV20-1	NA	13	many	TRBJ1-5	CSAPDRTNQPQHF	TGCAGTGCTCCGGACCGGACCAATCAGCCCCAGCATTTT
TRBV6-5	NA	14	many	TRBJ1-5	CASSYRESDQPQHF	TGTGCCAGCAGTTACAGGGAGAGTGACCAGCCCCAGCATTTT
TRBV5-1	NA	13	many	TRBJ2-7	CASSLDPTGEQYF	TGCGCCAGCAGCTTGGACCCCACAGGGGAGCAGTACTTC
TRBV10-1	TRBD2	15	many	TRBJ2-7	CASSEWPSGTYEQYF	TGCGCCAGCAGTGAGTGGCCTAGCGGGACGTACGAGCAGTACTTC
TRBV5-1	NA	14	NA	TRBJ2-1	CTNEDGCSYNEQFF	TGCACGAACGAGGACGGATGCTCCTACAATGAGCAGTTCTTC
TRBV10-3	TRBD1	13	many	TRBJ1-6	CAIGDSLNSPLHF	TGTGCCATAGGGGACAGCCTTAATTCACCCCTCCACTTT
TRBV6-1	TRBD1	15	many	TRBJ1-4	CASSQPGTGEEKLFF	TGTGCCAGCAGTCAACCCGGGACAGGGGAAGAAAAACTGTTTTTT
TRBV5-8	TRBD2	18	many	TRBJ2-2	CASTRGGSGTTNTGELFF	TGTGCCAGCACCCGAGGGGGTAGCGGGACAACGAACACCGGGGAGCTGTTTTTT
TRBV20-1	TRBD1	12	NA	TRBJ2-1	CSARGQGLVQFF	TGCAGTGCTAGGGGACAGGGTTTGGTCCAGTTCTTC
TRBV29-1	NA	13	NA	TRBJ2-1	CSGRSGTYNEQFF	TGCAGCGGGCGGTCCGGGACTTACAATGAGCAGTTCTTC
TRBV6-1	NA	13	NA	TRBJ1-2	CASAVSTNYGYTF	TGTGCCTCCGCGGTTTCAACTAACTATGGCTACACCTTC
TRBV7-6	NA	17	NA	TRBJ2-2	CASSPTQGGPGTGELFF	TGTGCCAGCAGCCCAACGCAGGGGGGCCCAGGGACCGGGGAGCTGTTTTTT
TRBV7-2	NA	13	few	TRBJ2-1	CASSFFGLAEQFF	TGTGCCAGCAGCTTCTTCGGGCTAGCGGAGCAGTTCTTC
TRBV7-2	NA	12	many	TRBJ2-2	CASSKLLGELFF	TGTGCCAGCAGTAAACTGCTCGGGGAGCTGTTTTTT
TRBV11-2	TRBD1	20	few	TRBJ2-1	CASSSPQGAPILHSYNEQFF	TGTGCCAGCAGCTCTCCACAGGGGGCACCAATCCTACACTCCTACAATGAGCAGTTCTTC
TRBV27	NA	12	many	TRBJ2-1	CASSLGNNEQFF	TGTGCCAGCAGTTTAGGAAACAATGAGCAGTTCTTC
TRBV4-2	NA	14	NA	TRBJ1-2	CASSQDAGTYGYTF	TGTGCCAGCAGCCAAGATGCAGGCACCTATGGCTACACCTTC
TRBV5-1	NA	13	many	TRBJ1-5	CASSFLGNQPQHF	TGCGCCAGCAGCTTTTTAGGGAACCAGCCCCAGCATTTT
TRBV4-1	TRBD1	16	few	TRBJ2-2	CASSPWQGARTGELFF	TGCGCCAGCAGCCCCTGGCAGGGGGCGAGGACCGGGGAGCTGTTTTTT
TRBV5-4	TRBD1	21	few	TRBJ2-1	CASSLAPTGKGTYGLYNEQFF	TGTGCCAGCAGCTTGGCTCCGACAGGGAAGGGTACATACGGCCTCTACAATGAGCAGTTCTTC
TRBV29-1	TRBD1	17	many	TRBJ2-6	CSVLADRGQSGANVLTF	TGCAGCGTTTTAGCGGACAGGGGGCAATCTGGGGCCAACGTCCTGACTTTC
TRBV5-1	NA	17	few	TRBJ1-1	CASSLKRGQIMNTEAFF	TGCGCCAGCAGCTTGAAGAGGGGCCAGATCATGAACACTGAAGCTTTCTTT
TRBV5-1	TRBD1	16	NA	TRBJ2-2	CASSLPGTANTGELFF	TGCGCCAGCAGCTTGCCAGGGACAGCGAACACCGGGGAGCTGTTTTTT
TRBV20-1	TRBD1	15	few	TRBJ1-1	CSARRRGQGATEAFF	TGCAGTGCTAGGAGGAGGGGACAGGGGGCAACTGAAGCTTTCTTT
TRBV9	NA	12	many	TRBJ2-3	CASSVVTDTQYF	TGTGCCAGCAGCGTAGTAACAGATACGCAGTATTTT
TRBV5-8	NA	16	few	TRBJ2-3	CASRTWTEDFTDTQYF	TGTGCCAGCAGAACCTGGACAGAAGACTTCACAGATACGCAGTATTTT